The text below deals with one TCR beta chain. The V and J ends lost 4 bases and 7 bases, in that order; junction bases with no gene match: 6. CDR1 SGHNT and CDR2 YYREEE come from the germline V gene (reference sequence). The CDR3 loop spans 13 amino acids. This sample stems from a study of cytomegalovirus exposure and HLA in healthy donors. Use of 60 Vbeta and 13 Jbeta primers characterized the PCR. The protocol was immunoSEQ multiplex PCR, while the TCRdb copy is restricted to in-frame clones and leaves out a portion. The repertoire holds some 150,000 clones, about three quarters seen once, with under 4.5% in the top ten.

The TCR sequence derives from a woman aged 35 to 49 in good health and CMV-seronegative. Material for sequencing was PBMCs. The V call is TRBV5-4, the J call TRBJ1-2; 8 bases map to TRBD1. In nucleotides, the CDR3 is TGTGCCAGCAGCAGGACAGGGAAGGGTGGCTACACCTTC. It encodes CASSRTGKGGYTF.